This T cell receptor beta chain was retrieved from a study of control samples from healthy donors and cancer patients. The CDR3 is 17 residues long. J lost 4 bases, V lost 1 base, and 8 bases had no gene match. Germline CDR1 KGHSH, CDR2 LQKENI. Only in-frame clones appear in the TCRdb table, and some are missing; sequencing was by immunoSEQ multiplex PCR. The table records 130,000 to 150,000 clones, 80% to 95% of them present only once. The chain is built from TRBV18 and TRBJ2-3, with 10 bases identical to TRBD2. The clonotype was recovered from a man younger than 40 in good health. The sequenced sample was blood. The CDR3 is CASSPQSSGSISDTQYF. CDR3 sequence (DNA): TGTGCCAGCTCACCACAATCTAGCGGGAGTATCTCAGATACGCAGTATTTT.